The present entry profiles one T cell receptor (beta chain) with its context. Its antigen is still unknown. The data were produced by immunoSEQ multiplex PCR, yet TCRdb's version contains in-frame clones alone and is incomplete. This sample has just under 250,000 clones; more than 75% occur once, and the top ten carry around 10%. This entry comes from a study of Ad26.COV2.S vaccination and SARS-CoV-2 variants. Study at large: A participant enrolled in the COV1001 Ad26.COV2.S trial arm provided the sample. Doses of Ad26.COV2.S were injected into muscle once or twice, 56 days apart. Study-level findings and limits: Substantial response breadth was reportedly seen for spike-specific CD8+ and CD4+ T cells after vaccination.

Described treatment: roughly 18 received Ad26.COV2.S at low or high dose, single or two shots; about 5 received placebo; per-sample allocation not given. All samples were drawn on day 63, counting from the first vaccine or placebo injection. The administered vaccine (an Ad26 vector) expressed Wuhan-strain SARS-CoV-2 spike. The V end lost 6 bases, the J end lost 8 bases, and 14 bases lay between the germline ends. Germline values: CDR1 MNHEY, CDR2 SVGAGI. The CDR3 contains 13 residues. The rearrangement uses TRBV6-5 and TRBJ2-1; possible D gene TRBD1, 6 bases. The material sequenced was peripheral blood, taken in a trial of Ad26.COV2.S vaccine versus placebo. The origin of this receptor is a person aged 18-60 years who received the Ad26.COV2.S COVID-19 vaccine or a placebo. The DNA for the CDR3 is TGTGCCAGCAGCGGGCCCAGGGGCGATGAGCAGTTCTTC. Its translation: CASSGPRGDEQFF.